This is a list of T cell receptor beta chains from one sample in a study of T cells in tuberculosis. Profiled with immunoSEQ multiplex PCR; TCRdb holds only in-frame clones, not every one. Found here are tens of thousands of clones, around 96% of them singletons; the top ten hold 3% to 4%. The sample consisted of PBMCs. Receptor source: a donor aged 10-30 years with latent tuberculosis or without tuberculosis infection. Both conserved end residues are part of each CDR3. D genes are given only for firm matches. Size tells how often a clone was seen (once, few, many) or the class of an expanded clone, and some rows leave it out.

clone_size: .
j_call: TRBJ1-1
v_call: TRBV5-4
d_call: TRBD1
cdr3_nt: TGTGCCAGCAGCTTGATTGGACAGGGGAACACTGAAGCTTTCTTT
cdr3_aa: CASSLIGQGNTEAFF

clone_size: .
j_call: TRBJ1-2
v_call: TRBV2
d_call: TRBD1
cdr3_nt: TGTGCCAGCAGTCCAAGAGGACAGGGGACCGGCTACACCTTC
cdr3_aa: CASSPRGQGTGYTF

clone_size: .
j_call: TRBJ2-1
v_call: TRBV5-1
d_call: TRBD2
cdr3_nt: TGCGCCAGCAGCACCGGACTAGCGGTTATATACAATGAGCAGTTCTTC
cdr3_aa: CASSTGLAVIYNEQFF

clone_size: .
j_call: TRBJ2-7
v_call: TRBV2
d_call: TRBD2
cdr3_nt: TGTGCCAGCAGTGAAAAGCGGGGGGCCGACGAGCAGTACTTC
cdr3_aa: CASSEKRGADEQYF

clone_size: .
j_call: TRBJ1-2
v_call: TRBV11-2
d_call: .
cdr3_nt: TGTGCCAGCAGCCTTACACAGACTAACTATGGCTACACCTTC
cdr3_aa: CASSLTQTNYGYTF

clone_size: .
j_call: TRBJ1-1
v_call: TRBV30
d_call: .
cdr3_nt: TGTGCCGGTGACAGTCGTGAAGCTTTCTTT
cdr3_aa: CAGDSREAFF

clone_size: .
j_call: TRBJ1-5
v_call: TRBV28
d_call: .
cdr3_nt: TGTGCCAGCAGTTTAGGGGGCAGGGTCGGCCAGCCCCAGCATTTT
cdr3_aa: CASSLGGRVGQPQHF

clone_size: .
j_call: TRBJ1-6
v_call: TRBV6-6
d_call: .
cdr3_nt: TGTGCCAGCAGGAGGGGGGGTATGGGTTCACCCCTCCACTTT
cdr3_aa: CASRRGGMGSPLHF

clone_size: .
j_call: TRBJ1-3
v_call: TRBV19
d_call: .
cdr3_nt: TGTGCCAGTAGTATAGGACAGCGAGGAAACACCATATATTTT
cdr3_aa: CASSIGQRGNTIYF

clone_size: once
j_call: TRBJ2-7
v_call: TRBV2
d_call: TRBD2
cdr3_nt: TGTGCCACTCTCGAGGGACTAGCGTTCGAGCAGTACTTC
cdr3_aa: CATLEGLAFEQYF

clone_size: .
j_call: TRBJ2-3
v_call: TRBV7-2
d_call: TRBD1
cdr3_nt: TGTGCCAGCAGCCACGGGACAGGCACAGATACGCAGTATTTT
cdr3_aa: CASSHGTGTDTQYF

clone_size: .
j_call: TRBJ2-1
v_call: TRBV29-1
d_call: TRBD1
cdr3_nt: TGCAGCGTAGACAGGGTCTCCTACAATGAGCAGTTCTTC
cdr3_aa: CSVDRVSYNEQFF

clone_size: .
j_call: TRBJ2-2
v_call: TRBV14
d_call: TRBD2
cdr3_nt: TGTGCCAGCAGCCAAGGGACTAGCGGGGGCCAAACAAGGTGGACCGGGGAGCTGTTTTTT
cdr3_aa: CASSQGTSGGQTRWTGELFF

clone_size: .
j_call: TRBJ1-1
v_call: TRBV5-1
d_call: .
cdr3_nt: TGCGCCAGCAGCTTGTCAGGGCCAGAGGATACTGAAGCTTTCTTT
cdr3_aa: CASSLSGPEDTEAFF

clone_size: .
j_call: TRBJ2-2
v_call: TRBV2
d_call: .
cdr3_nt: TGTGCCACTCTACCCAGGGCCCCCGGGGAGCTGTTTTTT
cdr3_aa: CATLPRAPGELFF

clone_size: .
j_call: TRBJ1-2
v_call: TRBV18
d_call: .
cdr3_nt: TGTGCCAGCTCACCAGGAGGTGGAAACTATGGCTACACCTTC
cdr3_aa: CASSPGGGNYGYTF

clone_size: .
j_call: TRBJ2-1
v_call: TRBV6-1
d_call: .
cdr3_nt: TGTGCCAGCAGGGAAACACCCCGCTCCTACAATGAGCAGTTCTTC
cdr3_aa: CASRETPRSYNEQFF

clone_size: .
j_call: TRBJ2-7
v_call: TRBV27
d_call: TRBD2
cdr3_nt: TGTGCCAGCAGTTCGGGGGGTCACGAGCAGTACTTC
cdr3_aa: CASSSGGHEQYF

clone_size: once
j_call: TRBJ2-3
v_call: TRBV27
d_call: .
cdr3_nt: TGTGCCAGCAGTTTCTCGCGGGCTAGCACAGATACGCAGTATTTT
cdr3_aa: CASSFSRASTDTQYF

clone_size: few
j_call: TRBJ1-4
v_call: TRBV30
d_call: TRBD1
cdr3_nt: TGTGCCTGGGGCCCCGGGACAGGGCGAGAAAAACTGTTTTTT
cdr3_aa: CAWGPGTGREKLFF

clone_size: .
j_call: TRBJ1-5
v_call: TRBV15
d_call: TRBD1
cdr3_nt: TGTGCCACCAGCAGAGATTCCGGGACAGGCAGATATAGCAATCAGCCCCAGCATTTT
cdr3_aa: CATSRDSGTGRYSNQPQHF

clone_size: .
j_call: TRBJ1-2
v_call: TRBV4-1
d_call: TRBD1
cdr3_nt: TGCGCCAGCAGCCAACAGGGGGTCGGGGTAAGCGGCTACACCTTC
cdr3_aa: CASSQQGVGVSGYTF

clone_size: .
j_call: TRBJ2-7
v_call: TRBV28
d_call: TRBD1
cdr3_nt: TGTGCCAGCAGTTTATCGGGACAGTTCACCTACGAGCAGTACTTC
cdr3_aa: CASSLSGQFTYEQYF

clone_size: few
j_call: TRBJ2-1
v_call: TRBV5-1
d_call: TRBD2
cdr3_nt: TGCGCCAGCAGCCCCGCGACTAGCGGGGGATTCAATGAGCAGTTCTTC
cdr3_aa: CASSPATSGGFNEQFF

clone_size: .
j_call: TRBJ1-1
v_call: TRBV18
d_call: .
cdr3_nt: TGTGCCAGCTCACCCAAGGACAGCATGAACACTGAAGCTTTCTTT
cdr3_aa: CASSPKDSMNTEAFF

clone_size: .
j_call: TRBJ1-1
v_call: TRBV4-2
d_call: .
cdr3_nt: TGTGCCAGCAGCCAAGTGCCGGGGATGAACACTGAAGCTTTCTTT
cdr3_aa: CASSQVPGMNTEAFF

clone_size: .
j_call: TRBJ1-1
v_call: TRBV30
d_call: .
cdr3_nt: TGTGCCTGGAGTCAGGGGCTGGGGACTGAAGCTTTCTTT
cdr3_aa: CAWSQGLGTEAFF

clone_size: .
j_call: TRBJ2-7
v_call: TRBV28
d_call: TRBD1
cdr3_nt: TGTGCCAGCAGTGCAAACCGACCGGGACAGGTTAAGTACTTC
cdr3_aa: CASSANRPGQVKYF

clone_size: .
j_call: TRBJ2-7
v_call: TRBV28
d_call: TRBD2
cdr3_nt: TGTGCCACCAGATATAGCGGGGGAACCTACGAGCAGTACTTC
cdr3_aa: CATRYSGGTYEQYF

clone_size: .
j_call: TRBJ2-7
v_call: TRBV30
d_call: .
cdr3_nt: TGTGCCTGGAGTGTACGACCGGGAAAAGAGAGATTGGGGGAGCAGTACTTC
cdr3_aa: CAWSVRPGKERLGEQYF

clone_size: .
j_call: TRBJ1-4
v_call: TRBV5-1
d_call: TRBD1
cdr3_nt: TGCGCCAGCAGCCCTGGCTTTGGGACAGGGGACTTGTTTGAAAAACTGTTTTTT
cdr3_aa: CASSPGFGTGDLFEKLFF

clone_size: .
j_call: TRBJ2-6
v_call: TRBV7-9
d_call: .
cdr3_nt: TGTGCCAGCAGCTTATGGGCAGCCTCTGGGGCCAACGTCCTGACTTTC
cdr3_aa: CASSLWAASGANVLTF

clone_size: once
j_call: TRBJ2-3
v_call: TRBV30
d_call: .
cdr3_nt: TGTGCCTTGACAGGAGATACGCAGTATTTT
cdr3_aa: CALTGDTQYF

clone_size: .
j_call: TRBJ2-7
v_call: TRBV5-4
d_call: .
cdr3_nt: TGTGCCAGCAGCCCCGGACAGCATCCCGAGCAGTACTTC
cdr3_aa: CASSPGQHPEQYF

clone_size: .
j_call: TRBJ2-3
v_call: TRBV30
d_call: TRBD1
cdr3_nt: TGTGCCTGGGAGAATGCCGGGACAGGTCGATCAGATACGCAGTATTTT
cdr3_aa: CAWENAGTGRSDTQYF

clone_size: .
j_call: TRBJ2-7
v_call: TRBV18
d_call: TRBD2
cdr3_nt: TGTGCCAGCTCACTATTCCTAGCGGGGGGCGAGAGCTCCTACGAGCAGTACTTC
cdr3_aa: CASSLFLAGGESSYEQYF

clone_size: .
j_call: TRBJ1-3
v_call: TRBV30
d_call: .
cdr3_nt: TGTGCCTGGAGTAAGAAAACAGGGATCTCTGGAAACACCATATATTTT
cdr3_aa: CAWSKKTGISGNTIYF

clone_size: .
j_call: TRBJ1-1
v_call: TRBV5-1
d_call: .
cdr3_nt: TGCGCCAGCAGCTTGGGACAGATCACTGAAGCTTTCTTT
cdr3_aa: CASSLGQITEAFF

clone_size: once
j_call: TRBJ2-3
v_call: TRBV18
d_call: TRBD1
cdr3_nt: TGTGCCAGCTCACAGGGGGCCAGCACAGATACGCAGTATTTT
cdr3_aa: CASSQGASTDTQYF

clone_size: .
j_call: TRBJ2-1
v_call: TRBV19
d_call: .
cdr3_nt: TGTGCCAGTAGTATCTTCTCCTACAATGAGCAGTTCTTC
cdr3_aa: CASSIFSYNEQFF

clone_size: once
j_call: TRBJ2-7
v_call: TRBV28
d_call: .
cdr3_nt: TGTGCCAGCAGCGAATCAGGGACTCTCTCCTACGAGCAGTACTTC
cdr3_aa: CASSESGTLSYEQYF

clone_size: .
j_call: TRBJ2-1
v_call: TRBV10-2
d_call: .
cdr3_nt: TGCGCCAGCAGCACGCAGGGTAGCTCCTACAATGAGCAGTTCTTC
cdr3_aa: CASSTQGSSYNEQFF

clone_size: .
j_call: TRBJ1-1
v_call: TRBV7-9
d_call: .
cdr3_nt: TGTGCCAGCAGCTTAGAGGGGGGGTCGAACACTGAAGCTTTCTTT
cdr3_aa: CASSLEGGSNTEAFF

clone_size: .
j_call: TRBJ1-2
v_call: TRBV6-6
d_call: .
cdr3_nt: TGTGCCAGCAGTTCAAAAGACCGGGAGGCTAACTATGGCTACACCTTC
cdr3_aa: CASSSKDREANYGYTF

clone_size: .
j_call: TRBJ2-1
v_call: TRBV7-2
d_call: .
cdr3_nt: TGTGCCAGCAGCTTAGCGGGGGGGCATTTCAATGAGCAGTTCTTC
cdr3_aa: CASSLAGGHFNEQFF

clone_size: .
j_call: TRBJ2-5
v_call: TRBV5-6
d_call: .
cdr3_nt: TGTGCCAGCAGCCACCCGTCCGGACAGTCCCAAGAGACCCAGTACTTC
cdr3_aa: CASSHPSGQSQETQYF

clone_size: once
j_call: TRBJ2-7
v_call: TRBV5-1
d_call: .
cdr3_nt: TGCGCCAGCAGCTTGGCGGGAGCCCAGACCTACGAGCAGTACTTC
cdr3_aa: CASSLAGAQTYEQYF

clone_size: .
j_call: TRBJ1-1
v_call: TRBV27
d_call: .
cdr3_nt: TGTGCCAGCAGACCTTTGTACGGGGGGGAAGGTCAGATCAACACTGAAGCTTTCTTT
cdr3_aa: CASRPLYGGEGQINTEAFF

clone_size: .
j_call: TRBJ1-3
v_call: TRBV6-1
d_call: TRBD1
cdr3_nt: TGTGCCAGCACTCAGGGGGCGAGCTCTGGAAACACCATATATTTT
cdr3_aa: CASTQGASSGNTIYF

clone_size: .
j_call: TRBJ1-2
v_call: TRBV14
d_call: TRBD1
cdr3_nt: TGTGCCAGCAGCCAAGATTTGACAGGGTTTTATGGCTACACCTTC
cdr3_aa: CASSQDLTGFYGYTF

clone_size: .
j_call: TRBJ2-2
v_call: TRBV6-1
d_call: .
cdr3_nt: TGTGCCAGCAACACCCGAAGGAGCACCGGGGAGCTGTTTTTT
cdr3_aa: CASNTRRSTGELFF

clone_size: .
j_call: TRBJ2-5
v_call: TRBV7-6
d_call: TRBD1
cdr3_nt: TGTGCCAGCAGCTTTGGTGGGACAGGAGGGGGTCTGAAGACCCAGTACTTC
cdr3_aa: CASSFGGTGGGLKTQYF

clone_size: .
j_call: TRBJ1-5
v_call: TRBV10-3
d_call: .
cdr3_nt: TGTGCCATCAGTCCCGACAGCAGGCAGCCCCAGCATTTT
cdr3_aa: CAISPDSRQPQHF

clone_size: .
j_call: TRBJ1-2
v_call: TRBV7-9
d_call: .
cdr3_nt: TGTGCCAGCAGCTTTAACAGTAACTATGGCTACACCTTC
cdr3_aa: CASSFNSNYGYTF

clone_size: .
j_call: TRBJ2-5
v_call: TRBV5-1
d_call: TRBD2
cdr3_nt: TGCGCCAGCAGCTTGTTCACTAGCGGGGAGCAAGAGACCCAGTACTTC
cdr3_aa: CASSLFTSGEQETQYF